The subject of this entry is one TCR beta chain. The antigen is not known. Hyperthyroidism patients, aged 18 to 65, were newly diagnosed, under 2 months' duration. This entry comes from a study of Graves' ophthalmopathy and Graves' hyperthyroidism. Trimming at V came to 7 bases and at J to 2 bases, leaving 3 bases not matched to a gene. The CDR3 covers 13 residues. CDR1 MNHNS and CDR2 SASEGT come from the germline V gene. Amplification targeted the TCR beta CDR3 regions, with RNA transcripts as the source material. HTBI primers were used in a first-round RT-PCR, which preceded a second-round multiplex PCR. TCRdb independently ran MiXCR on the multiplex PCR reads; one entry per CDR3 protein. This sample has about 550,000 distinct CDR3 sequences, with less than 40% found just once. Points from the study as a whole: The model predicted progression of ophthalmopathy with a sensitivity of 60% to 71%, and its specificity was 72% to 80%. Using 13 signatures, a model distinguished ophthalmopathy from stable hyperthyroidism, reaching 85% to 90% sensitivity and 81.08% specificity. In blood appeared most of the expanded thyroid clonotypes whose frequency exceeded 0.001.

Sequencing was carried out using peripheral blood or thyroid tissue (not recorded which). The V call is TRBV6-1, the J call TRBJ2-3; 7 nucleotides agree with TRBD1. The sequence derives from an adult man with Graves' hyperthyroidism. The CDR3: CASKDRYTDTQYF. CDR3 sequence (DNA): TGTGCCAGCAAGGACAGGTACACAGATACGCAGTATTTT.